These 29 T cell receptor beta chains were all obtained from the same sample, sequenced in a study of response to subunit inactivated influenza vaccine (dated by TCRdb to about 2018). Libraries were prepared through RT-PCR. TCRdb names Illumina HiSeq 2500 as the instrument used. The public reads were reprocessed in TCRdb via fastp at Q25 and MiXCR, keeping in-frame beta chains. Every CDR3 protein is listed once, alongside the most common genes and DNA of its rows. Across this sample there are 530,000 or so distinct CDR3 sequences, with 10% to 15% seen only once. The ten largest clones add up to roughly a tenth of the sample. Sample: PBMCs from blood, taken on the day of vaccination. Receptors originate from a man aged 50-60 years who received an inactivated influenza vaccine. Donor details come from another sample of the same person, matched by shared clones.

CDR3 amino acids: CASSPGTSGRTGELFF. DNA of the CDR3: TGTGCCAGCAGTCCCGGGACTAGCGGGAGAACCGGGGAGCTGTTTTTT. The gene calls are TRBV12-3 or TRBV12-4 and TRBJ2-2; TRBD2 aligns across 14 bases. V trimming: 5 bases; J trimming: 5 bases; junction bases outside the gene matches: 4. The CDR3 is 16 amino acids.

This clonotype was picked up a small number of times. The gene calls are TRBV7-9 and TRBJ2-4; no definite D call. The germline gives CDR1 SEHNR, CDR2 FQNEAQ (reference sequence). The CDR3 has 13 amino acids. V shed 1 base and J shed 9 bases, with 10 bases lying between them. CDR3 bases: TGTGCCAGCAGCTTAGTAGGTTTAGCCATTCAGTACTTC. This gives the protein CASSLVGLAIQYF.

This clonotype came up many times. V usage is TRBV6-2 or TRBV6-3 and J usage is TRBJ2-7; 7 bases line up with TRBD1. V dropped 0 bases and J dropped 1; count of bases not matched to a gene: 6. Germline V lookup: CDR1 MNHEY, CDR2 SVGEGT. This CDR3 is 16 amino acids long. CDR3 sequence: CASSYSNRGLSYEQYF. In DNA form, the CDR3 reads TGTGCCAGCAGTTACTCGAACAGGGGCTTGTCCTACGAGCAGTACTTC.

The sample holds one count of this clonotype. The rearrangement joins TRBV5-6 to TRBJ2-7; the D is unclear. Germline V lookup: CDR1 SGHDT, CDR2 YYEEEE. Trimming shortened V by 9 bases and J by 3 bases, and 16 bases separated the two germline ends. The CDR3 spans 13 residues. CDR3 nucleotide sequence: TGTGCCATGGGCCCCGGGCGGCTCTACGAGCAGTACTTC. Translation gives CAMGPGRLYEQYF.

This clonotype was seen a few times. This chain joins TRBV7-9 and TRBJ2-1; the D gene is possibly TRBD2 (5 bases). Trimming removed 3 bases from V and 8 bases from J, with 17 bases in between. This CDR3 region has 15 residues. Looked up from germline, CDR1 is SEHNR and CDR2 is FQNEAQ (reference sequence). CDR3 protein: CASSFGSGRVDEQFF. In DNA, the CDR3 is TGTGCCAGCAGCTTTGGCAGCGGCAGAGTCGATGAGCAGTTCTTC.

This clonotype appeared a few times. This chain joins TRBV7-9 and TRBJ1-5; TRBD1 is a possible D gene (6 bases). Trimming took 6 bases from V and 9 from J, leaving 18 bases between them. Germline V gives CDR1 SEHNR, CDR2 FQNEAQ (reference sequence). This CDR3 is built from 14 residues. The DNA of the CDR3 is TGTGCCAGCAGTTCCCAGGGGAATTCGGGGCCCCAGCATTTT. It encodes CASSSQGNSGPQHF.

In its sample, this clonotype was seen many times. The chain employs TRBV2 and TRBJ1-5, with a weak D call TRBD1 (6 bases). CDR1 is SNHLY and CDR2 is FYNNEI in the germline V gene. The CDR3 runs to 15 residues. V lost 6 bases and J 3 bases, leaving 15 bases between the germline ends. DNA for the CDR3: TGTGCCAGCAGGGCACAGGACAGCCCCAATCAGCCCCAGCATTTT. It encodes CASRAQDSPNQPQHF.

This clonotype was found many times. CDR3 nucleotide sequence: TGTGCCAGCAGCCTCGGCCCCGGGGGAGAGCAGTACTTC. Its protein product is CASSLGPGGEQYF. This rearrangement joins TRBV12-3 or TRBV12-4 to TRBJ2-7; a possible D gene is TRBD2 (6 bases). V lost 6 bases, J lost 7 bases, and 16 bases lay in between. This CDR3 is built from 13 residues.

The chain carries TRBV6-1 and TRBJ2-1; unclear D gene. The CDR3 totals 12 residues. Germline values: CDR1 MNHNS, CDR2 SASEGT. V was trimmed by 2 bases and J by 10 bases, leaving 9 bases between them. The DNA of the CDR3 is TGTGCCAGCAGTGAACAAGCCCAAGAGCAGTTCTTC. This sequence encodes CASSEQAQEQFF.

CDR3 nucleotide sequence: TGTGCCAGCAGTCCCTCTAGTCCGGGGGCCAGGGAGCAGTTCTTC. Translating gives CASSPSSPGAREQFF. This chain joins TRBV6-5 and TRBJ2-1; either TRBD1 or TRBD2 may fit D (6 bases each). This CDR3 is 15 amino acids long. From germline, CDR1 is MNHEY and CDR2 SVGAGI. V lost 5 bases, J lost 10 bases, and 21 bases lay in between.

On this clonotype: A much larger clone differs by one base, so this may be a read error. The V gene is TRBV12-3 or TRBV12-4, the J gene TRBJ2-7; D remains ambiguous. Trimming took 2 bases from V and 4 from J, leaving 12 bases between them. The CDR3 has 14 amino acids. The CDR3 nucleotides read TGTGCCAGCAGTTTACGCGCCTTCACTTACGAGCAGTACTTC. Translated: CASSLRAFTYEQYF.

The sample holds a few counts of this clonotype. The gene calls are TRBV12-3 or TRBV12-4 and TRBJ1-5; D unresolved. The length of the CDR3 is 13 residues. V lost 5 bases and J 5 bases, leaving 10 bases between the germline ends. The CDR3 spells CASSPTRDQPQHF. As DNA, the CDR3 is TGTGCCAGCAGTCCCACCCGGGATCAGCCCCAGCATTTT.

The V gene is TRBV19, the J gene TRBJ2-3; D might be TRBD1 (5 bases). The V gene's germline CDR1 is LNHDA and CDR2 SQIVND (reference sequence). The CDR3 sequence is 15 residues long. Deletions cut 2 bases from V and 2 bases from J, with 11 bases between. This CDR3 reads CASSIQGLPTDTQYF. The CDR3 coding sequence is TGTGCCAGTAGTATACAGGGTCTTCCCACAGATACGCAGTATTTT.

The rearrangement uses TRBV20-1 and TRBJ2-3; 7 nucleotides line up with TRBD2. The J segment lost 3 bases and the V segment lost 5 bases, leaving 5 bases of the junction unmatched. Germline CDR1 is DFQATT and CDR2 is SNEGSKA (reference sequence). The CDR3 is 13 amino acids. In nucleotides, the CDR3 is TGCAGTGCTCTCGGAGCGGGAACAGATACGCAGTATTTT. Protein: CSALGAGTDTQYF.

This clonotype was found a few times. This chain uses TRBV5-6 with TRBJ2-3; tentatively, D is TRBD2 (6 bases). Germline values: CDR1 SGHDT, CDR2 YYEEEE. Trimming shortened V by 3 bases and J by 6 bases, and 11 bases separated the two germline ends. The CDR3 spans 13 residues. CDR3 residues: CASSWGTSDTQYF. CDR3 coding DNA: TGTGCCAGCAGCTGGGGGACTTCCGATACGCAGTATTTT.

There are many counts of this clonotype. An end of the junction differs from the germline gene, which may be a read error. V gene TRBV14 combines with J gene TRBJ2-3; possibly TRBD2 for D (5 bases). The CDR3 has 16 residues. CDR1 is SGHDN and CDR2 is FVKESK in the germline V gene. This CDR3 is CASSQVGGGSTDTQYF. The DNA of the CDR3 is TGTGCCAGCAGTCAAGTTGGTGGAGGTAGCACAGATACGCAGTATTTT.

CDR3 in amino acids: CSVALRLSSYNEQFF. Written as DNA, the CDR3 is TGCAGCGTTGCTTTGCGCTTGAGCTCCTACAATGAGCAGTTCTTC. The chain carries TRBV29-1 and TRBJ2-1; D remains ambiguous. Per germline, CDR1 SQVTM and CDR2 ANQGSEA. The CDR3 spans 15 residues. V was trimmed by 4 bases and J by 0 bases, leaving 13 bases between them.

This clonotype was seen a few times. The chain uses TRBV7-9 and TRBJ2-1; tentatively, D is TRBD2 (6 bases). V was trimmed by 5 bases and J by 3 bases, leaving 20 bases between them. The CDR3 contains 17 residues. CDR1 is SEHNR, CDR2 FQNEAQ, per germline (reference sequence). This CDR3 reads CASSAPEGIWIYNEQFF. The CDR3 DNA reads TGTGCCAGCAGCGCCCCGGAGGGGATTTGGATCTACAATGAGCAGTTCTTC.

The chain employs TRBV12-3 or TRBV12-4 and TRBJ2-2; a weak D match, TRBD2 (5 bases). The CDR3 is made up of 15 amino acids. The V end was cut by 6 bases, the J end by 5 bases, with 16 bases between. Written as DNA, the CDR3 is TGTGCCAGCAGAGGACTGCTTCGTGGAACCGGGGAGCTGTTTTTT. Translated, it gives CASRGLLRGTGELFF.

Ten or more counts support this clonotype. This rearrangement joins TRBV12-3 or TRBV12-4 to TRBJ2-7, with D possibly TRBD2 on 5 matching bases. This CDR3 contains 13 residues. V gave up 6 bases and J gave up 6 bases, with 15 bases separating them. The CDR3 nucleotides are TGTGCCAGCAGCTCCGGGGTAATACGCGAGCAGTACTTC. Its translation: CASSSGVIREQYF.

This chain connects TRBV7-8 to TRBJ2-3, with D possibly matching TRBD2 (5 bases). From germline, CDR1 is SGHVS and CDR2 FQNEAQ. The CDR3 is 17 residues long. The V end lost 1 base, the J end lost 4 bases, and 18 bases lay between the germline ends. CDR3 residues: CASSLVGGRGSADTQYF. The CDR3 region has the DNA TGTGCCAGCAGCTTAGTTGGTGGGAGAGGGTCGGCAGATACGCAGTATTTT.

This clonotype occurred a few times. This rearrangement joins TRBV27 to TRBJ2-3; the match to TRBD2 covers 7 bases. The ends lost 3 bases at V and 2 bases at J; junction bases unmatched: 5. This CDR3 is 15 amino acids long. The V gene's germline CDR1 is MNHEY and CDR2 SMNVEV (reference sequence). DNA for the CDR3: TGTGCCAGCAGTTTTTCACTAGCGTACACAGATACGCAGTATTTT. Its protein product is CASSFSLAYTDTQYF.

This chain connects TRBV27 to TRBJ2-7; 12 bases match TRBD2. V shed 2 bases and J 2 bases; nucleotides not matched to a gene: 4. CDR3 size: 16 residues. CDR1 and CDR2 (germline): MNHEY, SMNVEV (reference sequence). CDR3 residues: CASSLATSGGTYEQYF. The CDR3 DNA follows: TGTGCCAGCAGTTTAGCGACTAGCGGGGGAACCTACGAGCAGTACTTC.

This clonotype was counted many times. For the CDR3, the DNA is TGCGCCAGCAGCCATCCCCCCGGGGCGACCGGCTACACCTTC. The encoded protein is CASSHPPGATGYTF. The chain is built from TRBV4-1 and TRBJ1-2; TRBD1 might be the D (5 bases). The CDR3 extends over 14 amino acids. Germline V gives CDR1 MGHRA, CDR2 YSYEKL. V was trimmed by 3 bases and J by 8 bases, leaving 16 bases between them.

The V and J genes are TRBV19 and TRBJ1-4; D perhaps matches TRBD1 (6 bases). The V end lost 5 bases, the J end lost 8 bases, and 15 bases lay between the germline ends. Germline V gene lookup returns CDR1 LNHDA and CDR2 SQIVND (reference sequence). The CDR3 is 14 amino acids. The CDR3 loop is CASSPLVGGEKLFF. CDR3 nucleotides: TGTGCCAGTAGTCCCCTAGTGGGGGGCGAAAAACTGTTTTTT. Drawing the rest from reference TRBV19 and TRBJ1-4, the complete variable domain is DGGITQSPKYLFRKEGQNVTLSCEQNLNHDAMYWYRQDPGQGLRLIYYSQIVNDFQKGDIAEGYSVSREKKESFPLTVTSAQKNPTAFYLCASSPLVGGEKLFFGSGTQLSVL.

This clonotype was recorded at least ten times. The chain carries TRBV13 and TRBJ2-2; 8 nucleotides line up with TRBD1. This CDR3 spans 13 amino acids. The germline V gene has CDR1 PRHDT and CDR2 FYEKMQ (reference sequence). The V segment lost 6 bases and the J segment 6 bases; nucleotides outside the gene matches: 3. In DNA, the CDR3 is TGTGCCAGCAGATCCAGGGGGCCCGGGGAGCTGTTTTTT. It specifies CASRSRGPGELFF.

This clonotype was recorded a few times. This sequence joins TRBV20-1 and TRBJ2-5; 8 nucleotides align to TRBD1. The CDR3 is made up of 15 amino acids. Germline-derived CDR1 and CDR2 are DFQATT and SNEGSKA (reference sequence). CDR3: CSRQGSGGLQETQYF. In DNA, the CDR3 is TGCAGCCGACAGGGTTCAGGGGGCCTTCAAGAGACCCAGTACTTC.

The V gene is TRBV11-2, the J gene TRBJ2-1; the D gene is possibly TRBD2 (6 bases). CDR3 length equals 13 residues. CDR1 and CDR2 from the germline V gene are SGHAT and FQNNGV. Trimming stripped 5 bases from V and 10 bases from J, with 15 bases between. The CDR3 spells CASSTTRGPEQFF. The CDR3 DNA reads TGTGCCAGCAGCACGACTAGGGGCCCCGAGCAGTTCTTC. Based on the CDR3 plus reference TRBV11-2 and TRBJ2-1, the full variable domain is EAGVAQSPRYKIIEKRQSVAFWCNPISGHATLYWYQQILGQGPKLLIQFQNNGVVDDSQLPKDRFSAERLKGVDSTLKIQPAKLEDSAVYLCASSTTRGPEQFFGPGTRLTVL.

CDR3: CASKLAGGITGELFF. Here the CDR3 DNA reads TGTGCCAGTAAACTAGCGGGAGGTATCACCGGGGAGCTGTTTTTT. The V and J genes are TRBV6-2 or TRBV6-3 and TRBJ2-2; 12 bases are a match to TRBD2. Germline V gene sequence: CDR1 MNHEY, CDR2 SVGEGT. V lost 9 bases to trimming and J lost 4 bases; unmatched junction nucleotides: 6. The CDR3 spans 15 residues.